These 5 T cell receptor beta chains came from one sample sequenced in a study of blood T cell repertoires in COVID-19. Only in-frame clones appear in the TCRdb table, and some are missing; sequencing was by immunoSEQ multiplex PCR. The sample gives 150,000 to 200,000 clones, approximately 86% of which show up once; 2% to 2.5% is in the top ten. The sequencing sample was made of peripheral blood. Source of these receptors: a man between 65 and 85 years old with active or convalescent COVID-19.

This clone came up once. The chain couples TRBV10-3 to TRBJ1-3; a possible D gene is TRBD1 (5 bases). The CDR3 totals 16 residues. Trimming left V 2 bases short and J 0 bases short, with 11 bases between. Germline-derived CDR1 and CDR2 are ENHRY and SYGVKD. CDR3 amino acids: CAISEQQETSGNTIYF. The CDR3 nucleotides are TGTGCCATCAGTGAGCAACAGGAAACCTCTGGAAACACCATATATTTT.

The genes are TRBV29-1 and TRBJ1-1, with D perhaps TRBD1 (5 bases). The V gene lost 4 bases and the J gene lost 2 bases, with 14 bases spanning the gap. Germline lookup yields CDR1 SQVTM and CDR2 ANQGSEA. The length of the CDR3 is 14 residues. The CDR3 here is CSVVGGGSNTEAFF. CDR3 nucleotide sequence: TGCAGCGTTGTGGGGGGGGGATCTAACACTGAAGCTTTCTTT.

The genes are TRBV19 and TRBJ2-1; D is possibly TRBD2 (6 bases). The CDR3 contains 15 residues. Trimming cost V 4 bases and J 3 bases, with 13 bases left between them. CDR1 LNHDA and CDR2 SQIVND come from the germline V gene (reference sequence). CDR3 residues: CASSNRDGGYNEQFF. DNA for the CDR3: TGTGCCAGTAGTAACCGGGACGGGGGCTACAATGAGCAGTTCTTC.

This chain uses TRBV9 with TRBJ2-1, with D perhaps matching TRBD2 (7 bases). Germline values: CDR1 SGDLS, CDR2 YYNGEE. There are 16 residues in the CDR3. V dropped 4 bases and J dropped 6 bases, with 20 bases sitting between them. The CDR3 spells CASSSRGGGASNEQFF. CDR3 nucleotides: TGTGCCAGCAGCTCACGTGGGGGGGGCGCCTCCAATGAGCAGTTCTTC.

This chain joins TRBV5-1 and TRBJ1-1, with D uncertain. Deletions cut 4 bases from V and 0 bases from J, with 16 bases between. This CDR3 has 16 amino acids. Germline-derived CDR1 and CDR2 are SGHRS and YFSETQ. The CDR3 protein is CASSPRVAAMNTEAFF. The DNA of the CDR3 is TGCGCCAGCAGCCCGCGGGTGGCAGCAATGAACACTGAAGCTTTCTTT.